The next 22 T cell receptor beta chains were all read from a single sample in a study of T cell changes during pregnancy in multiple sclerosis. Method: immunoSEQ multiplex PCR; TCRdb's copy keeps in-frame clones and lacks some. The repertoire includes around 50,000 clones, roughly 94% of them detected once, and over 4.5% sits in the top ten. This specimen was CD8+ T cells from peripheral blood mononuclear cells, taken in the first trimester of pregnancy. The receptors were sampled from a female donor with multiple sclerosis, enrolled in a pregnancy study.

This chain connects TRBV4-1 to TRBJ2-2, with D tentatively TRBD2 (5 bases). Per germline, CDR1 MGHRA and CDR2 YSYEKL. V dropped 5 bases and J dropped 3 bases, with 13 bases sitting between them. CDR3 length: 15 amino acids. This CDR3 reads CASSSHTRDTGELFF. CDR3 DNA: TGCGCCAGCAGCTCTCATACGAGGGACACCGGGGAGCTGTTTTTT.

The V gene is TRBV7-9, the J gene TRBJ2-7; D perhaps matches TRBD2 (6 bases). Trimming pared 3 bases from V and 3 bases from J, leaving 12 bases between. CDR3 size: 14 residues. CDR1 is SEHNR, CDR2 FQNEAQ, per germline (reference sequence). CDR3 amino acids: CASSLPGAHYEQYF. In nucleotides, the CDR3 is TGTGCCAGCAGCTTGCCGGGAGCCCACTACGAGCAGTACTTC.

The chain joins TRBV9 to TRBJ2-1, with D maybe TRBD2 (7 bases). V was clipped by 3 bases and J by 2 bases, with 15 bases between them. The CDR3 runs 16 residues. Germline V gene sequence: CDR1 SGDLS, CDR2 YYNGEE. CDR3 DNA sequence: TGTGCCAGCAGCGAGGGGAGGGGGGGCCCCTACAATGAGCAGTTCTTC. Translating it yields CASSEGRGGPYNEQFF.

V is TRBV4-1 and J is TRBJ2-7; 9 nucleotides align to TRBD1. There are 15 residues in the CDR3. Per the germline V gene, CDR1 is MGHRA and CDR2 is YSYEKL. The trim removed 1 base at V and 2 bases at J, leaving 3 bases unmatched. CDR3: CASSQGDRVAYEQYF. The CDR3 DNA reads TGCGCCAGCAGCCAAGGGGACAGGGTGGCCTACGAGCAGTACTTC.

This sequence joins TRBV4-1 and TRBJ2-7, with 8 nucleotides matching TRBD2. CDR1 MGHRA and CDR2 YSYEKL come from the germline V gene. The CDR3 is made up of 15 amino acids. The trim removed 4 bases at V and 2 bases at J, leaving 7 bases unmatched. CDR3 region: CASSLGGLGPYEQYF. For the CDR3, the DNA is TGCGCCAGCAGCCTGGGGGGACTAGGGCCCTACGAGCAGTACTTC.

The rearrangement uses TRBV6-5 and TRBJ2-7; D not resolved. There are 15 residues in the CDR3. Trimming took off 0 bases at V and 3 bases at J, with 12 bases between the two ends. Germline-derived CDR1 and CDR2 are MNHEY and SVGAGI. For the CDR3, the DNA is TGTGCCAGCAGTTACTCGGCCCATAGCCTCTACGAGCAGTACTTC. Its translation is CASSYSAHSLYEQYF.

This rearrangement joins TRBV9 to TRBJ2-1; TRBD2 agrees at 11 bases. Germline-derived CDR1 and CDR2 are SGDLS and YYNGEE. The V segment lost 3 bases and the J segment 5 bases; nucleotides outside the gene matches: 13. The length of the CDR3 is 18 residues. In DNA form, the CDR3 reads TGTGCCAGCAGCGCCCGCCCTGTAGCGGGAGGGCCCAACAATGAGCAGTTCTTC. This encodes CASSARPVAGGPNNEQFF.

V is TRBV7-9 and J is TRBJ2-1, with 8 nucleotides matching TRBD2. V trimming: 5 bases; J trimming: 1 base; junction bases outside the gene matches: 7. Germline CDR1 and CDR2: SEHNR and FQNEAQ (reference sequence). This CDR3 region has 16 residues. The CDR3 region has the DNA TGTGCCAGCAGCGGTGAAGCGGGAGATTCCTACAATGAGCAGTTCTTC. Protein: CASSGEAGDSYNEQFF.

The V and J genes are TRBV5-6 and TRBJ1-1; 7 bases map to TRBD1. J lost 4 bases, V lost 0 bases, and 6 bases had no gene match. The CDR3 is 15 amino acids. From germline, CDR1 is SGHDT and CDR2 YYEEEE. The chain's CDR3 is CASSLEGGIVTEAFF. CDR3 DNA: TGTGCCAGCAGCTTGGAAGGGGGCATCGTCACTGAAGCTTTCTTT.

This sequence joins TRBV7-2 and TRBJ2-3, with D tentatively TRBD1 (5 bases). This CDR3 comprises 17 residues. V gave up 5 bases and J gave up 2 bases, with 20 bases separating them. Germline CDR1 is SGHTA and CDR2 is FQGNSA. DNA for the CDR3: TGTGCCAGCAGCCCAGACCCCCGACAGTCCTACACAGATACGCAGTATTTT. Protein sequence: CASSPDPRQSYTDTQYF.

The chain has TRBV7-8 and TRBJ2-6, with D possibly being TRBD1 (5 bases). The length of the CDR3 is 14 residues. Germline V gene lookup returns CDR1 SGHVS and CDR2 FQNEAQ. The V end lost 3 bases, the J end lost 3 bases, and 6 bases lay between the germline ends. The CDR3 loop reads CASSFQGGANVLTF. The CDR3 DNA reads TGTGCCAGCAGCTTTCAGGGTGGGGCCAACGTCCTGACTTTC.

This clone came up once. The chain carries TRBV18 and TRBJ2-1; weak D call: TRBD2 (5 bases). CDR1 KGHSH and CDR2 LQKENI come from the germline V gene. This CDR3 region has 16 residues. The V end was cut by 6 bases, the J end by 5 bases, with 20 bases between. CDR3 DNA sequence: TGTGCCAGCTCCCCGGAAAGGAGGCTGGTGGACAATGAGCAGTTCTTC. Amino acid sequence: CASSPERRLVDNEQFF.

The gene calls are TRBV12-5 and TRBJ2-6, with 14 positions matching TRBD2. Trimming at V came to 5 bases and at J to 4 bases, leaving 16 bases not matched to a gene. CDR1 is LGHNT and CDR2 is FRNRAP in the germline V gene. This CDR3 contains 21 residues. The CDR3 reads CASGNPPIGTSGSSGANVLTF. The CDR3 DNA follows: TGTGCTAGTGGTAACCCACCAATCGGGACTAGCGGGAGTTCCGGGGCCAACGTCCTGACTTTC.

The chain is built from TRBV7-9 and TRBJ1-5; the D is unclear. V gave up 4 bases and J gave up 7 bases, with 8 bases separating them. The V gene's germline CDR1 is SEHNR and CDR2 FQNEAQ (reference sequence). This CDR3 region has 12 residues. CDR3 sequence (DNA): TGTGCCAGCAGCTCTCCCCGGCAGCCCCAGCATTTT. Translating it yields CASSSPRQPQHF.

This rearrangement joins TRBV6-1 to TRBJ2-1; D unclear. V dropped 11 bases and J dropped 6 bases, with 11 bases sitting between them. Germline CDR1 and CDR2: MNHNS and SASEGT. The CDR3 covers 11 residues. Here the CDR3 reads CAARHINEQFF. Here the CDR3 DNA reads TGTGCCGCCCGACACATCAATGAGCAGTTCTTC.

The chain uses TRBV19 and TRBJ1-1, with 7 bases identical to TRBD1. The CDR3 runs to 15 residues. The V segment lost 3 bases and the J segment 1 base; nucleotides outside the gene matches: 5. Germline CDR1 reads LNHDA; CDR2 reads SQIVND (reference sequence). The CDR3 reads CASSIIQGGNTEAFF. The CDR3, as DNA: TGTGCCAGTAGTATTATTCAGGGGGGGAACACTGAAGCTTTCTTT.

The chain recombines TRBV4-1 with TRBJ2-6; unclear D gene. Germline values: CDR1 MGHRA, CDR2 YSYEKL. Trimming removed 0 bases at V and 0 bases at J, with 6 bases between. The CDR3 sequence is 16 residues long. The CDR3, as DNA: TGCGCCAGCAGCCAAGAGTCCTCCTCTGGGGCCAACGTCCTGACTTTC. Encoded protein: CASSQESSSGANVLTF.

The genes are TRBV5-1 and TRBJ1-2; a weak D match, TRBD1 (5 bases). The germline V and J ends were trimmed by 4 bases and 6 bases, with 13 bases remaining between them. The CDR3 has 13 amino acids. Germline V gene lookup returns CDR1 SGHRS and CDR2 YFSETQ. The CDR3 DNA reads TGCGCCAGCAGCCCCTGGGGGGGTGATGGCTACACCTTC. The encoded protein is CASSPWGGDGYTF.

The chain recombines TRBV15 with TRBJ1-1; no definite D call. This CDR3 is 16 amino acids long. CDR1 is LNHNV and CDR2 is YYDKDF in the germline V gene (reference sequence). Trimming stripped 4 bases from V and 0 bases from J, with 15 bases between. In nucleotides, the CDR3 is TGTGCCACCAGCAATCTCTCATTGAGGGTGAACACTGAAGCTTTCTTT. Amino acids: CATSNLSLRVNTEAFF. The variable domain in full, completed from reference TRBV15 and TRBJ1-1, reads DAMVIQNPRYQVTQFGKPVTLSCSQTLNHNVMYWYQQKSSQAPKLLFHYYDKDFNNEADTPDNFQSRRPNTSFCFLDIRSPGLGDTAMYLCATSNLSLRVNTEAFFGQGTRLTVV.

The V gene is TRBV2, the J gene TRBJ1-1, with 7 bases aligning to TRBD1. The junction had 6 bases not matched to a gene; V was cut back by 7 bases and J by 4 bases. In germline, CDR1 is SNHLY, CDR2 FYNNEI. The CDR3 spans 13 residues. CDR3 coding DNA: TGTGCCAGCATATCGGAGGGGGCCACTGAAGCTTTCTTT. It yields the protein CASISEGATEAFF.

The chain employs TRBV27 and TRBJ2-4; TRBD2 matches 10 bases. V shed 6 bases and J 0 bases; nucleotides not matched to a gene: 8. Germline V gene lookup returns CDR1 MNHEY and CDR2 SMNVEV (reference sequence). This CDR3 spans 17 amino acids. Written as DNA, the CDR3 is TGTGCCAGCAGCTCGGTACTAGCGGGGCTAGCCAAAAACATTCAGTACTTC. Protein: CASSSVLAGLAKNIQYF.

The chain carries TRBV27 and TRBJ2-7; no clear D gene. This CDR3 has 14 residues. The germline V and J ends were trimmed by 0 bases and 2 bases, with 8 bases remaining between them. The germline V gene encodes CDR1 MNHEY and CDR2 SMNVEV (reference sequence). CDR3 coding DNA: TGTGCCAGCAGTTTATCGTCGACAACCTACGAGCAGTACTTC. Translating gives CASSLSSTTYEQYF.